Following are 22 T cell receptor beta chains from one sample sequenced in a study of a mutant IDH1 vaccine in newly diagnosed glioma. These TCRs are of unknown antigen specificity. Noted time point: week 5, during vaccination. Every single dose of the vaccine, 300 ug of mutant IDH1 20-mer peptide, came with topical imiquimod. TCRdb keeps only in-frame clones here, not all; method: immunoSEQ multiplex PCR. This table holds roughly 28,000 clones, roughly 90% found once. Sequencing used PBMCs, obtained from a glioma patient whose treatment included an IDH1 peptide vaccine. The origin of the receptors is a man between 18 and 35 years old with glioma.

The genes are TRBV5-1 and TRBJ2-1; the D gene could be TRBD1 or TRBD2 (5 bases each). CDR3 length equals 14 residues. Between the trimmed V and J ends, which lost 2 bases and 5 bases, there was a span of 11 bases. Germline-derived CDR1 and CDR2 are SGHRS and YFSETQ. The CDR3 protein is CASSFRDLDNEQFF. Here the CDR3 DNA reads TGCGCCAGCAGCTTTAGGGACCTAGACAATGAGCAGTTCTTC.

J is TRBJ1-1 and V is TRBV9, with D possibly TRBD1 on 5 matching bases. Germline V gene sequence: CDR1 SGDLS, CDR2 YYNGEE. The CDR3 has 14 amino acids. Trimming left V 4 bases short and J 0 bases short, with 10 bases between. CDR3: CASSSGLMNTEAFF. The CDR3 DNA sequence: TGTGCCAGCAGCTCGGGACTTATGAACACTGAAGCTTTCTTT.

The chain links TRBV10-2 to TRBJ2-1; 12 bases are a match to TRBD2. CDR3 length: 15 amino acids. The germline CDR1 and CDR2 sequences are WSHSY and SAAADI. Trimming cost V 6 bases and J 9 bases; bases outside gene matches: 9. The DNA of the CDR3 is TGCGCCAGCAGGGCCACTAGCGGGAGGTGGAGTGAGCAGTTCTTC. The encoded protein is CASRATSGRWSEQFF.

This chain links TRBV19 with TRBJ1-1, with no clear D. Trimming removed 5 bases at V and 2 bases at J, with 9 bases between. Germline CDR1 LNHDA, CDR2 SQIVND (reference sequence). The CDR3 spans 13 residues. As DNA, the CDR3 is TGTGCCAGTAGTTGGGCGACTAACACTGAAGCTTTCTTT. Residues: CASSWATNTEAFF.

This chain uses TRBV5-1 with TRBJ2-6, with TRBD1 matching 8 bases. Looked up from germline, CDR1 is SGHRS and CDR2 is YFSETQ. The V segment lost 4 bases and the J segment 4 bases; nucleotides outside the gene matches: 7. There are 16 residues in the CDR3. CDR3 DNA sequence: TGCGCCAGCAGCGCGGACAGGGTCTACGGGGCCAACGTCCTGACTTTC. Translated: CASSADRVYGANVLTF.

CDR3 protein: CASSYSQGIGGELFF. The DNA of the CDR3 is TGTGCCAGCAGTTATTCGCAGGGAATAGGCGGGGAGCTGTTTTTT. The J gene is TRBJ2-2, the V gene TRBV6-5; D may be TRBD1 (5 bases). Germline V lookup: CDR1 MNHEY, CDR2 SVGAGI. V shed 3 bases and J shed 7 bases, with 15 bases lying between them. This CDR3 contains 15 residues.

This clone has just a few counts. The chain links TRBV2 to TRBJ2-7; D not resolved. Trimming stripped 11 bases from V and 0 bases from J, with 14 bases between. Germline CDR1 reads SNHLY; CDR2 reads FYNNEI. CDR3 length: 13 residues. The CDR3 DNA sequence: TGTGCCGCCGGAGCGCCATTCTCCTACGAGCAGTACTTC. Protein sequence: CAAGAPFSYEQYF.

The chain combines TRBV5-1 with TRBJ1-1; a possible D gene is TRBD1 (6 bases). The length of the CDR3 is 15 residues. The V and J ends lost 4 bases and 10 bases respectively, with 23 bases between them. Germline V gene data show CDR1 as SGHRS and CDR2 as YFSETQ. CDR3 sequence (DNA): TGCGCCAGCAGCCCCCGGGAGGGGGGCTTTCCTGTAGCTTTCTTT. It is translated as CASSPREGGFPVAFF.

The chain uses TRBV4-3 and TRBJ2-6; 8 nucleotides line up with TRBD2. In germline, CDR1 is LGHNA, CDR2 YSLEER. J was trimmed by 0 bases and V by 5 bases; bases with no gene match: 6. The CDR3 runs 17 residues. DNA of the CDR3: TGCGCCAGCAGCGTGATTAGCGGGATCTCTGGGGCCAACGTCCTGACTTTC. This gives the protein CASSVISGISGANVLTF.

The V call is TRBV29-1, the J call TRBJ1-2, with D uncertain. Germline values: CDR1 SQVTM, CDR2 ANQGSEA. This CDR3 region has 13 residues. Trimming pared 0 bases from V and 0 bases from J, leaving 5 bases between. CDR3 sequence: CSVEDGANYGYTF. In DNA form, the CDR3 reads TGCAGCGTTGAAGACGGAGCTAACTATGGCTACACCTTC.

The chain carries TRBV5-1 and TRBJ2-5, with 13 bases lining up with TRBD2. With V trimmed by 3 bases and J by 2 bases, 4 bases remained unmatched. Germline values: CDR1 SGHRS, CDR2 YFSETQ. The CDR3 has 16 amino acids. CDR3: CASSSPGLAGQETQYF. In nucleotides, the CDR3 is TGCGCCAGCAGCTCACCGGGACTAGCGGGGCAAGAGACCCAGTACTTC.

The chain links TRBV9 to TRBJ1-2; 7 bases fit TRBD1. The length of the CDR3 is 14 residues. Unmatched junction bases numbered 9, after V lost 3 bases and J lost 7 bases. Germline V gene lookup returns CDR1 SGDLS and CDR2 YYNGEE. The CDR3 sequence is CASSGRQGGTGYTF. The CDR3 DNA reads TGTGCCAGCAGCGGTAGACAGGGCGGCACTGGCTACACCTTC.

The rearrangement joins TRBV5-6 to TRBJ1-2; unclear D gene. Trimming removed 6 bases from V and 7 bases from J, with 16 bases in between. The CDR3 has 13 residues. Germline lookup yields CDR1 SGHDT and CDR2 YYEEEE. CDR3 protein: CASIRRVGSGYTF. The CDR3 nucleotides are TGTGCCAGCATCCGGAGGGTGGGGTCTGGCTACACCTTC.

This clone was counted only a few times. As DNA, the CDR3 is TGTGCCAGCAGTGAAATGGGAGGGGGCAATCAGCCCCAGCATTTT. The encoded protein is CASSEMGGGNQPQHF. V gene TRBV6-1 combines with J gene TRBJ1-5; perhaps TRBD1 as D (5 bases). The germline gives CDR1 MNHNS, CDR2 SASEGT. Trimming cost V 2 bases and J 2 bases, with 10 bases left between them. CDR3 length equals 15 residues.

The chain joins TRBV7-9 to TRBJ1-5; possibly TRBD1 for D (6 bases). The CDR3 length is 15 residues. Trimming took 5 bases from V and 5 from J, leaving 16 bases between them. CDR1 is SEHNR, CDR2 FQNEAQ, per germline (reference sequence). The CDR3 coding sequence is TGTGCCAGCAGCCCCGGGACGGAGGGGGATCAGCCCCAGCATTTT. It encodes CASSPGTEGDQPQHF.

V usage is TRBV5-4 and J usage is TRBJ2-7, with D perhaps given as TRBD1 or TRBD2 (5 bases each). Germline CDR1 is SGHNT and CDR2 is YYREEE (reference sequence). The CDR3 contains 14 residues. Deletions cut 3 bases from V and 9 bases from J, with 19 bases between. CDR3 sequence: CASSSGTEPGGQYF. CDR3 DNA: TGTGCCAGCAGCTCCGGGACGGAACCAGGCGGGCAGTACTTC.

The rearrangement links TRBV7-9 to TRBJ2-7, with D uncertain. CDR1 is SEHNR, CDR2 FQNEAQ, per germline (reference sequence). The V gene lost 4 bases and the J gene lost 4 bases, with 14 bases spanning the gap. This CDR3 has 14 residues. The CDR3: CASSSLRDVYEQYF. Written as DNA, the CDR3 is TGTGCCAGCAGCTCACTCCGCGATGTGTACGAGCAGTACTTC.

This chain links TRBV4-2 with TRBJ1-3; weak D call: TRBD1 (5 bases). This CDR3 has 16 amino acids. Per germline, CDR1 LGHNA and CDR2 YNFKEQ. Trimming left V 0 bases short and J 8 bases short, with 17 bases between. CDR3: CASSQDLGQGTHTIYF. DNA of the CDR3: TGTGCCAGCAGCCAAGATTTGGGGCAGGGTACCCACACCATATATTTT.

V and J are TRBV4-3 and TRBJ1-1; unclear D gene. Trimming took 0 bases from V and 1 from J, leaving 9 bases between them. The germline gives CDR1 LGHNA, CDR2 YSLEER. The CDR3 is 15 residues long. CDR3 amino acids: CASSQDADGNTEAFF. CDR3 DNA: TGCGCCAGCAGCCAAGATGCGGACGGGAACACTGAAGCTTTCTTT.

The chain employs TRBV29-1 and TRBJ2-7; D possibly matches TRBD1 or TRBD2 (5 bases each). The CDR3 length is 12 residues. Germline V CDR1 and CDR2: SQVTM, ANQGSEA. Deletions cut 7 bases from V and 4 bases from J, with 14 bases between. CDR3 DNA: TGCAGCGCCCGGGACGGAGATTACGAGCAGTACTTC. Protein: CSARDGDYEQYF.

V gene TRBV27 combines with J gene TRBJ2-2, with D possibly matching TRBD1 (6 bases). The V and J ends lost 4 bases and 6 bases respectively, with 18 bases between them. The length of the CDR3 is 16 residues. Germline CDR1 is MNHEY and CDR2 is SMNVEV (reference sequence). The CDR3, as DNA: TGTGCCAGCAGTTCGTGGGGGCTCGAGCCCCCCGGGGAGCTGTTTTTT. This sequence encodes CASSSWGLEPPGELFF.

J is TRBJ2-6 and V is TRBV19; the D is unclear. The CDR3 is 19 amino acids. The V end was cut by 7 bases, the J end by 0 bases, with 22 bases between. In germline, CDR1 is LNHDA, CDR2 SQIVND (reference sequence). In DNA, the CDR3 is TGTGCCAGTACCCCCAGGACCTCCCGAGGAAACTCTGGGGCCAACGTCCTGACTTTC. This sequence encodes CASTPRTSRGNSGANVLTF.